A selection of T cell receptor beta chains follows, all from one sample in a study of T cells in Graves' hyperthyroidism and ophthalmopathy. TCRdb used MiXCR to reprocess the multiplex PCR reads, holding one entry per CDR3 protein. The sample includes 500,000 to 650,000 distinct CDR3 sequences, around 15% seen only once; the top ten take roughly 13%. Material for sequencing was blood. The receptors here all came from a woman aged 40 to 50 with Graves' hyperthyroidism. The CDR3 runs from the conserved cysteine through the conserved F or W. D genes are given only for firm matches. Part of the rows lack a size; the others show once, few, many or a class for expanded clones.

J,size,V,D,DNA,CDR3
TRBJ1-4,many,TRBV30,.,TGTGCCTGGAGTGTTGCTGGACTTGATGAAAAACTGTTTTTT,CAWSVAGLDEKLFF
TRBJ1-1,many,TRBV28,.,TGTGCCAGCAGTTTATCTCGTATTAGAGGCGGGCTAATGAACACTGAAGCTTTCTTT,CASSLSRIRGGLMNTEAFF
TRBJ2-3,.,TRBV6-4,TRBD2,TGTGCCAGCAGTGAAGCGGGAGGGCCCCCGGATACGCAGTATTTT,CASSEAGGPPDTQYF
TRBJ1-2,.,TRBV20-1,TRBD1,TGCAGTGCTAGAGTTACAGGGGGCAAGGACTATGGCTACACCTTC,CSARVTGGKDYGYTF
TRBJ1-4,.,TRBV4-1,.,TGCGCCAGCAGCCAACAACAGGGCCCCCTTGAAAAACTGTTTTTT,CASSQQQGPLEKLFF
TRBJ2-7,few,TRBV3-1,.,TGTGCCAGCAGCCAAGATATGAGTTGGAAACACGAGCAGCACTTC,CASSQDMSWKHEQHF
TRBJ2-5,few,TRBV2,TRBD2,TGTGCCAGCGGGGATACTAGCGGGCAAGAGACCCAGTACTTC,CASGDTSGQETQYF
TRBJ1-4,.,TRBV20-1,.,TGCAGTGCTAGTGATGATATGTGGGGGCGCGACGGAAAACTGTTTTTT,CSASDDMWGRDGKLFF
TRBJ2-7,.,TRBV29-1,TRBD1,TGCAGCGTTGATTCGGGGACAGGGAGCGACGAGCAGTACTTC,CSVDSGTGSDEQYF
TRBJ2-3,many,TRBV28,TRBD1,TGTGCCAGCAGTTTACCTGGACAGGGGCTAAGCACAGATACGCAGTATTTT,CASSLPGQGLSTDTQYF
TRBJ2-7,many,TRBV20-1,.,TGCAGTGCTAGAGATCCAGGGTACGAGCAGTACTTC,CSARDPGYEQYF
TRBJ1-5,.,TRBV30,.,TGTGCCTGGAGTGAAAACAGCAATCAGCCCCAGCATTTT,CAWSENSNQPQHF
TRBJ1-1,many,TRBV7-2,.,TGTGCCAGCAGCTTAAAGAGAAACACTGAAGCTTTCTTT,CASSLKRNTEAFF
TRBJ2-7,many,TRBV6-1,.,TGTGCCAGCAGTGAACAGGCGGGCCACGAGCAGTACTTC,CASSEQAGHEQYF
TRBJ2-7,many,TRBV18,.,TGTGCCAGCTCACCACCGGTAAGCACCTACGAGCAGTACTTC,CASSPPVSTYEQYF
TRBJ1-5,few,TRBV19,.,TGTGCCAGTAGTATGGATGGGGATCAGCCCCAGCATTTT,CASSMDGDQPQHF
TRBJ2-5,.,TRBV30,TRBD1,TGTGCCTGGAGTTTGACAGGGGGCCTCCAAGAGACCCAGTACTTC,CAWSLTGGLQETQYF
TRBJ2-3,many,TRBV20-1,.,TGCAGTGCTAGACATATAGCGAGGAACCCAGATACGCAGTATTTT,CSARHIARNPDTQYF
TRBJ2-7,.,TRBV18,TRBD2,TGTGCCAGCTCACCGGGACTAGCGGGAAGGCGGTACGAGCAGTACTTC,CASSPGLAGRRYEQYF
TRBJ2-1,many,TRBV12-3/TRBV12-4,.,TGTGCCAGCAGTAATCGGGACTTCGAGCGAAATGAGCAGTTCTTC,CASSNRDFERNEQFF
TRBJ2-7,many,TRBV5-1,TRBD2,TGCGCCAGCAGAGAAGCGGGAGCCCACGAGCAGTACTTC,CASREAGAHEQYF
TRBJ2-5,many,TRBV6-1,.,TGTGCCAGCAGCTGGGACGGGCAAGAGACCCAGTACTTC,CASSWDGQETQYF
TRBJ2-1,many,TRBV7-9,TRBD2,TGTGCCAGCAGTTATCAGATAGCGGGAGGCCATAATGAGCAGTTCTTC,CASSYQIAGGHNEQFF
TRBJ2-5,many,TRBV7-2,.,TGTGCCAGCAGGACAGGTATCCAAGAGACCCAGTACTTC,CASRTGIQETQYF
TRBJ2-5,few,TRBV5-1,.,TGCGCCAGCAGCTCAGCGCTGGGAGAGACCCAGTACTTC,CASSSALGETQYF
TRBJ2-7,many,TRBV29-1,TRBD1,TGCAGCGTCCTCCGGGACAGGAACTCCTACGAGCAGTACTTC,CSVLRDRNSYEQYF
TRBJ2-5,many,TRBV29-1,TRBD1,TGCAGCGTTGAAGCCCCAGGGGGCAGGGAGACCCAGTACTTC,CSVEAPGGRETQYF
TRBJ2-4,many,TRBV5-1,.,TGCGCCAGCAGCTTGGAGGCAGAAAACATTCAGTACTTC,CASSLEAENIQYF
TRBJ2-7,many,TRBV20-1,.,TGCAGTGCCGAGGGCAGCTCCTACGAGCAGTACTTC,CSAEGSSYEQYF
TRBJ2-5,many,TRBV12-3/TRBV12-4,.,TGTGCCAGCAGTTTTAGTTGGCGGGATCAAGAGACCCAGTACTTC,CASSFSWRDQETQYF
TRBJ2-2,.,TRBV24-1,.,TGTGCCACCAGTGACCCCAGGGTAATGGACACCGGGGAGCTGTTTTTT,CATSDPRVMDTGELFF
TRBJ1-4,many,TRBV2,.,TGTGCCAGCAGCGCAACTAATGAAAAACTGTTTTTT,CASSATNEKLFF
TRBJ2-2,many,TRBV7-2,.,TGTGCCAGCAGCTCGTGGGGGGGGGAGCTGTTTTTT,CASSSWGGELFF
TRBJ2-1,many,TRBV9,TRBD1,TGTGCCAGCAGCCCGAGGACAGGGGGTCCCTACAATGAGCAGTTCTTC,CASSPRTGGPYNEQFF
TRBJ2-5,many,TRBV29-1,TRBD2,TGCAGCTTCCGCGGGAGCGGGAGAGAGACCCAGTACTTC,CSFRGSGRETQYF
TRBJ2-5,many,TRBV6-1,TRBD2,TGTGCCAGCAGTGAAAGGGTTACTAGCGGCGTCGGAGAGACCCAGTACTTC,CASSERVTSGVGETQYF
TRBJ2-3,.,TRBV9,TRBD2,TGTGCCAGCAGCGACACTAGCGATCTCACAGATACGCAGTATTTT,CASSDTSDLTDTQYF
TRBJ2-7,.,TRBV18,TRBD1,TGTGCCAGCTCACTTCAGGGACAGGGGAACGAGCAGTACTTC,CASSLQGQGNEQYF
TRBJ2-7,many,TRBV7-2,.,TGTGCCAGCAGCTTACTGGGTGCGGAGCAGTACTTC,CASSLLGAEQYF
TRBJ2-5,.,TRBV7-9,.,TGTGCCAGCAGCTTACCCCTCAGTCGCTCGGGTGAGACCCAGTACTTC,CASSLPLSRSGETQYF
TRBJ2-2,few,TRBV9,.,TGTGCCAGCAGCGCGCCATCCAGGGGTGGTACCGGGGAGCTGTTTTTT,CASSAPSRGGTGELFF
TRBJ2-7,.,TRBV19,TRBD1,TGTGCCAGTACCGGACAGGGAAGGTCCGAGCAGTACTTC,CASTGQGRSEQYF